One and the same sample provided the 10 T cell receptor beta chains below, sequenced in a study of cytomegalovirus exposure and HLA in healthy donors. 60 Vbeta and 13 Jbeta primers were used in PCR. Measured with immunoSEQ multiplex PCR; TCRdb has only the in-frame clones, and not every one. The sample records roughly 140,000 clones, roughly 72% being singletons. The sequenced sample was PBMCs. The receptor source for this set is a man aged 40-55 years in good health and CMV-seronegative.

As concerns this clone: An end of the junction differs from the germline gene, which may be a read error. The chain carries TRBV30 and TRBJ1-2; 9 positions match TRBD1. The CDR3 length is 14 residues. CDR1 is GTSNPN and CDR2 is SVGIG in the germline V gene (reference sequence). CDR3 coding DNA: TGTGCCTGGACCTGGGACAGGGAGAACTATGGCTACCCCTTC. It is translated as CAWTWDRENYGYPF.

The CDR3 DNA is TGTGCCTGGACCACAGGGAACTATGGCTACACCTTC. Translated: CAWTTGNYGYTF. The V call is TRBV30, the J call TRBJ1-2, with a possible D match to TRBD1 (6 bases). Germline CDR1 and CDR2: GTSNPN and SVGIG (reference sequence). Trimming pared 4 bases from V and 2 bases from J, leaving 8 bases between. The CDR3 totals 12 residues.

V is TRBV10-2 and J is TRBJ1-3, with TRBD1 as a possible D gene (5 bases). The germline CDR1 and CDR2 sequences are WSHSY and SAAADI. The CDR3 is made up of 14 amino acids. Trimming pared 6 bases from V and 1 base from J, leaving 10 bases between. CDR3 coding DNA: TGCGCCAGCAGAAAACAGGTATCTGGAAACACCATATATTTT. Translation gives CASRKQVSGNTIYF.

This rearrangement joins TRBV10-1 to TRBJ2-1, with a weak D call TRBD1 (6 bases). Germline loops: CDR1 WNHNN, CDR2 SYGVQD (reference sequence). This CDR3 region has 14 residues. Trimming stripped 3 bases from V and 4 bases from J, with 10 bases between. The CDR3: CASSDGGAYNEQFF. The CDR3 DNA reads TGCGCCAGCAGTGATGGGGGCGCTTACAATGAGCAGTTCTTC.

This clone has just one count. The chain has TRBV5-1 and TRBJ1-3; D is uncertain. V was shortened by 3 bases and J by 1 base, with 11 bases between the two germline ends. CDR3 length equals 15 residues. Germline CDR1 and CDR2: SGHRS and YFSETQ. The CDR3 nucleotides read TGCGCCAGCAGCTCGACGTCGGGATCTGGAAACACCATATATTTT. Its translation is CASSSTSGSGNTIYF.

The V gene is TRBV4-1, the J gene TRBJ1-6, with unresolved D. The CDR3 is 15 amino acids. Trimming pared 1 base from V and 1 base from J, leaving 5 bases between. Per germline, CDR1 MGHRA and CDR2 YSYEKL. The CDR3 DNA reads as TGCGCCAGCAGCCAAGGTATTTCCTATAATTCACCCCTCCACTTT. Translated, it gives CASSQGISYNSPLHF.

This rearrangement joins TRBV29-1 to TRBJ1-2; the D gene is possibly TRBD1 (6 bases). V dropped 7 bases and J dropped 8 bases, with 20 bases sitting between them. Looked up from germline, CDR1 is SQVTM and CDR2 is ANQGSEA. This CDR3 is built from 13 residues. The CDR3 sequence is CSDARGWLGGYTF. The CDR3 DNA is TGCAGCGACGCAAGGGGGTGGCTTGGAGGCTACACCTTC.

On this clone itself: The junction differs from germline at one of its ends, possibly a read error. The chain links TRBV4-1 to TRBJ1-5, with TRBD1 as a possible D gene (6 bases). This CDR3 is 15 amino acids long. Germline CDR1 MGHRA, CDR2 YSYEKL. This CDR3 is CASSQGSTGNQPQNF. CDR3 bases: TGCGCCAGCAGCCAAGGATCCACAGGGAATCAGCCCCAGAATTTT.

The chain carries TRBV28 and TRBJ2-7; 8 bases are a match to TRBD1. Germline V gene data show CDR1 as MDHEN and CDR2 as SYDVKM. V lost 4 bases and J lost 5; bases outside the gene matches: 13. This CDR3 has 16 residues. CDR3 loop: CASSWPSRGRLNEQYF. The DNA for the CDR3 is TGTGCCAGCAGTTGGCCCTCCAGGGGGCGCCTCAACGAGCAGTACTTC.

The chain joins TRBV5-5 to TRBJ2-7; 9 bases map to TRBD1. The CDR3 is 15 amino acids. After removal of 6 bases from V and 2 bases from J, the junction contained 9 bases not matched to a gene. Germline V gene data show CDR1 as SGHKS and CDR2 as YYEKEE (reference sequence). DNA of the CDR3: TGTGCCAGCACCCCCACCGGGACAGGGACCTACGAGCAGTACTTC. Translated: CASTPTGTGTYEQYF.